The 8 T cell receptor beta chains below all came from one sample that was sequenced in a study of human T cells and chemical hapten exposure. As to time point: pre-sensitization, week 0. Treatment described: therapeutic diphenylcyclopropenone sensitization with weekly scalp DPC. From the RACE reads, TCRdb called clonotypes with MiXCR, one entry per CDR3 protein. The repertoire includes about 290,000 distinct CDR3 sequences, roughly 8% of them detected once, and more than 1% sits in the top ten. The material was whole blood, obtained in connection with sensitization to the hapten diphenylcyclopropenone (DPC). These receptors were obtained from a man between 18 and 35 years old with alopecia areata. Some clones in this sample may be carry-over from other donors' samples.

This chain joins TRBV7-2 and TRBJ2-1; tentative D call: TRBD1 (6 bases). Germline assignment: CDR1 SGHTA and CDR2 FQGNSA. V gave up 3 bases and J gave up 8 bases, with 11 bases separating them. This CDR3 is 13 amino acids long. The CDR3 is CASSLVDSHEQFF. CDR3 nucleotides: TGTGCCAGCAGCTTGGTGGACAGCCATGAGCAGTTCTTC.

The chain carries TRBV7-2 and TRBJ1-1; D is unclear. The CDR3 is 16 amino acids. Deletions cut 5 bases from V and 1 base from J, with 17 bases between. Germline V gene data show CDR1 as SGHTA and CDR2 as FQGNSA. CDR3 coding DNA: TGTGCCAGCAGCCACCTTCCAGGCAACCCGAACACTGAAGCTTTCTTT. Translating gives CASSHLPGNPNTEAFF.

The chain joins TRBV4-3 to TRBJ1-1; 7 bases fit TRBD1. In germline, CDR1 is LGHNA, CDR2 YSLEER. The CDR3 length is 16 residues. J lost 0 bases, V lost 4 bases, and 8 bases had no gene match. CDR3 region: CASSPSVTGLNTEAFF. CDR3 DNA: TGCGCCAGCAGCCCGTCCGTGACAGGGCTGAACACTGAAGCTTTCTTT.

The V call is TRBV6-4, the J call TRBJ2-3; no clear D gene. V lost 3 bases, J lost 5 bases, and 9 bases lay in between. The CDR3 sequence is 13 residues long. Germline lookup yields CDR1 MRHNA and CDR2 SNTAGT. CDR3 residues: CASSDHTEDTQYF. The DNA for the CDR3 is TGTGCCAGCAGTGATCACACAGAAGATACGCAGTATTTT.

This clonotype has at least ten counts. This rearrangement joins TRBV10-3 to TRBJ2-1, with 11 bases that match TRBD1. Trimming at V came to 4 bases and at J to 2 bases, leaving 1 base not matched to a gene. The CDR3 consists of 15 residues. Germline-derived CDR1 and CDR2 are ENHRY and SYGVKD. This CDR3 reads CAISAGQGAYNEQFF. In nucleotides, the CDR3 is TGTGCCATCAGTGCGGGACAGGGGGCCTACAATGAGCAGTTCTTC.

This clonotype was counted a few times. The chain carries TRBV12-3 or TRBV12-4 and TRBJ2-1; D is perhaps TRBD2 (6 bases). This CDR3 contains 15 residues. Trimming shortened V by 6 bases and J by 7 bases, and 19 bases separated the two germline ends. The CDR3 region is CASSLIRRGSNEQFF. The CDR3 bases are TGTGCCAGCAGCCTGATTCGGAGGGGTTCAAATGAGCAGTTCTTC.

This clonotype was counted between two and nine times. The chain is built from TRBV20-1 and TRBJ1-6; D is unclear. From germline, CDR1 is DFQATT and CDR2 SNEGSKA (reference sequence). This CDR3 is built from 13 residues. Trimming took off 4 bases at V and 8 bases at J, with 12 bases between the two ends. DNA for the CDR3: TGCAGTGCTAAAGAGAACCCCGATTCACCCCTCCACTTT. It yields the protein CSAKENPDSPLHF.

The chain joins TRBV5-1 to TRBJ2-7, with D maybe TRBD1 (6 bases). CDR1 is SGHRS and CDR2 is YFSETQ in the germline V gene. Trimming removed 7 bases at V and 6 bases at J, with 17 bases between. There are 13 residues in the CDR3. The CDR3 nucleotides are TGCGCCAGCTCCTGGGGGCCGAGCCGCGAGCAGTACTTC. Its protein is CASSWGPSREQYF.